This TCR beta chain was observed in a study of control samples from healthy donors and cancer patients. V lost 0 bases to trimming and J lost 1 base, with 5 bases between them. This CDR3 has 14 residues. Germline V gene sequence: CDR1 SEHNR, CDR2 FQNEAQ (reference sequence). Method: immunoSEQ multiplex PCR; TCRdb's copy keeps in-frame clones and lacks some. Of about 100,000 clones listed, roughly 94% are singletons. Sequencing was performed on blood. This TCR was recovered from a woman under 30 in good health. This chain links TRBV7-9 with TRBJ2-3; D could derive from TRBD1 or TRBD2 (5 bases each). CDR3 nucleotides: TGTGCCAGCAGCTTAGCGGGGGGCACAGATACGCAGTATTTT. Translating it yields CASSLAGGTDTQYF.